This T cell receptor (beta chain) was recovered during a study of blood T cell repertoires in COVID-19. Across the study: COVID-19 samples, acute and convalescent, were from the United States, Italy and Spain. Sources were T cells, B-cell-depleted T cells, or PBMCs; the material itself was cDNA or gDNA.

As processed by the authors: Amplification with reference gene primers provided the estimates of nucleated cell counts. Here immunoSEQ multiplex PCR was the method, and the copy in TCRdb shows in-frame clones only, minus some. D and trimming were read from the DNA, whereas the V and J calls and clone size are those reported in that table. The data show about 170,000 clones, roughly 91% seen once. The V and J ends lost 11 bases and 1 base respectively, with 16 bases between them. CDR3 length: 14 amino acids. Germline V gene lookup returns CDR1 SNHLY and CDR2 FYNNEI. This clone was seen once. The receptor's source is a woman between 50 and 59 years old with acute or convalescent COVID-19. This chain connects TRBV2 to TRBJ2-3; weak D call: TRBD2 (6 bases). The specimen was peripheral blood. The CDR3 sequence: CASGWGEGTDTQYF. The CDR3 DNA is TGTGCCTCAGGATGGGGGGAGGGCACAGATACGCAGTATTTT.